The TCR beta chain under discussion was sequenced for a study of blood T cell repertoires in COVID-19. Germline CDR1 is MDHEN and CDR2 is SYDVKM. The CDR3 has 14 residues. V was trimmed by 3 bases and J by 5 bases, leaving 8 bases between them. TCRdb keeps only in-frame clones here, not all; method: immunoSEQ multiplex PCR. The sample contains 140,000 or so clones, around four fifths of which appear only once. The sequence was obtained from an elderly woman with acute or convalescent COVID-19. The genes are TRBV28 and TRBJ1-6; the D gene is possibly TRBD1 (5 bases). The specimen was peripheral blood. The CDR3 loop is CASSLGQNNSPLHF. CDR3 bases: TGTGCCAGCAGTTTGGGGCAGAATAATTCACCCCTCCACTTT.